This entry is about one T cell receptor beta chain. Trimming removed 4 bases at V and 8 bases at J, with 14 bases between. The CDR3 is 13 residues long. The germline gives CDR1 SEHNR, CDR2 FQNEAQ (reference sequence). These data are taken from a study of T cells in Graves' hyperthyroidism and ophthalmopathy. TCR beta CDR3 sequences were amplified from RNA transcripts. HTBI primers were the set used in a first-round RT-PCR of the TCR CDR3. TCRdb processed the multiplex PCR reads anew with MiXCR; each CDR3 protein has one entry. This sample has 500,000 to 750,000 distinct CDR3 sequences, with approximately 15% found just once.

What was sequenced was blood. V gene TRBV7-9 combines with J gene TRBJ1-1; a weak D match, TRBD1 (5 bases). The sequence was collected from a young woman with Graves' ophthalmopathy. The CDR3 DNA follows: TGTGCCAGCAGCTATCGGGGCGGGGCAGAAGCTTTCTTT. It yields the protein CASSYRGGAEAFF.